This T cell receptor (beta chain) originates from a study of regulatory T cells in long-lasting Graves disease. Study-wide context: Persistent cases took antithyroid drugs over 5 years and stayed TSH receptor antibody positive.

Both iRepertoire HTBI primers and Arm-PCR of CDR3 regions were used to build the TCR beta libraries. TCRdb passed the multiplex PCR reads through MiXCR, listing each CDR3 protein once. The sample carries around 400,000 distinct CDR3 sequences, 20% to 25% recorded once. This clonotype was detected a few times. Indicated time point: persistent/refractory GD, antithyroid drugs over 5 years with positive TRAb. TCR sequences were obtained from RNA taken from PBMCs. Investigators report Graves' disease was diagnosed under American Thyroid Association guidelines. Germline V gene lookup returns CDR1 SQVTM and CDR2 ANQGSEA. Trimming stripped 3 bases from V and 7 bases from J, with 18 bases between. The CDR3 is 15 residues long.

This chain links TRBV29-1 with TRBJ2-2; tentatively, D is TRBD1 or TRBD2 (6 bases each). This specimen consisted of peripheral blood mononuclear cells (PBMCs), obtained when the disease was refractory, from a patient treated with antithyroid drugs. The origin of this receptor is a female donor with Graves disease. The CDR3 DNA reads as TGCAGCGTTGATACCGGCCGGGGGCGGGTCGGGGAGCTGTTTTTT. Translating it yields CSVDTGRGRVGELFF.